This T cell receptor (beta chain) was captured in a study of blood T cells in healthy people across ages. Study observations and caveats: Older age went with lower TCR beta diversity per million T cells, in a roughly linear way. Total diversity from one million sequenced T cells was likely underestimated. The study found more naive CD4+ cells and higher diversity in long-lived than aged donors.

Turning to this clonotype: Antigen specificity is unknown.

With a J-beta primer mix and a sample-barcoded 5' primer, a second PCR ran about 7 to 11 cycles. Using its own MiXCR run on the 5' RACE reads, TCRdb lists one record per CDR3 protein. The repertoire holds a few hundred thousand distinct CDR3 sequences, with roughly half as singletons. Per individual sample, total RNA of at least 6 micrograms was extracted. Germline CDR1 and CDR2: MNHEY and SVGAGI. The CDR3 has 17 amino acids. The trim removed 0 bases at V and 2 bases at J, leaving 5 bases unmatched. This chain connects TRBV6-5 to TRBJ2-3; 10 positions agree with TRBD2. Sample: blood. The source of this sequence is a man aged 55 to 70 in good health. The CDR3 sequence: CASSYSVLAGATDTQYF. In DNA form, the CDR3 reads TGTGCCAGCAGTTACTCGGTCCTAGCGGGAGCCACAGATACGCAGTATTTT.